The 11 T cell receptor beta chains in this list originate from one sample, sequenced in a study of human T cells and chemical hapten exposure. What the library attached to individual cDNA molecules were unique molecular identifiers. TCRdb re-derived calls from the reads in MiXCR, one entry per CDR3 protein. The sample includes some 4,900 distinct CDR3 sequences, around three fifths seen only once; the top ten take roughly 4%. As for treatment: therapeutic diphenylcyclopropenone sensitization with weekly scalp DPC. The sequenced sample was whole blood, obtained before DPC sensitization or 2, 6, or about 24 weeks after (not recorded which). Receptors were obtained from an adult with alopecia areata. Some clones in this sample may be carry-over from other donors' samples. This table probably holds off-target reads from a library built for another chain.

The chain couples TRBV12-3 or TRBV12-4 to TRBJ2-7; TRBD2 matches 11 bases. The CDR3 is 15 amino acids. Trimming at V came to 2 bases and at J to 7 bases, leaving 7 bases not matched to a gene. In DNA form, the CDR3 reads TGTGCCAGCAGTTTACATACTAGCGGGAGTATTGAGCAGTACTTC. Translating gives CASSLHTSGSIEQYF.

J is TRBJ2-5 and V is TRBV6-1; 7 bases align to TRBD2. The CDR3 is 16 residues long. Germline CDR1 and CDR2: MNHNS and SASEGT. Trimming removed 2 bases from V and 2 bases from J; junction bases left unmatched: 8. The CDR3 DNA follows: TGTGCCAGCAGTGAATACCTTAACGGGGGGCAAGAGACCCAGTACTTC. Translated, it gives CASSEYLNGGQETQYF.

This CDR3 is CASSSKTGATYEQYF. In DNA, the CDR3 is TGTGCCAGCAGTTCAAAGACAGGGGCCACCTACGAGCAGTACTTC. V and J are TRBV28 and TRBJ2-7; TRBD1 matches 8 bases. The CDR3 spans 15 residues. Trimming took 4 bases from V and 2 from J; bases not matched to a gene: 7. The germline gives CDR1 MDHEN, CDR2 SYDVKM.

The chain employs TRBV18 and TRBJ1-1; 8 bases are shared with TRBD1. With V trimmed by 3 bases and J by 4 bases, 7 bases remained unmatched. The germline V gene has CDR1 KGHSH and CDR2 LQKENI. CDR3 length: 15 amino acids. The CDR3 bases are TGTGCCAGCTCACCCGGACAGGGCGGAGGCACTGAAGCTTTCTTT. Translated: CASSPGQGGGTEAFF.

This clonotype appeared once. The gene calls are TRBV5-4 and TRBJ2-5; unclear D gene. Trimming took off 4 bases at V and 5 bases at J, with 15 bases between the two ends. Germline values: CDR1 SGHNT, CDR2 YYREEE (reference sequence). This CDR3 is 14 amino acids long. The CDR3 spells CASSRSYRMETQYF. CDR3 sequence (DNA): TGTGCCAGCAGCCGGAGCTACCGCATGGAGACCCAGTACTTC. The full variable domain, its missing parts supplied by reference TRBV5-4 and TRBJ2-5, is ETGVTQSPTHLIKTRGQQVTLRCSSQSGHNTVSWYQQALGQGPQFIFQYYREEENGRGNFPPRFSGLQFPNYSSELNVNALELDDSALYLCASSRSYRMETQYFGPGTRLLVL.

Written as DNA, the CDR3 is TGTGCCAGCAGTGAAACAGGCCTAGCGGGAAGCAATACGCAGTATTTT. This gives the protein CASSETGLAGSNTQYF. The chain carries TRBV6-1 and TRBJ2-3; the match to TRBD2 covers 9 bases. The CDR3 runs to 16 residues. Per the germline V gene, CDR1 is MNHNS and CDR2 is SASEGT. V was pared by 2 bases and J by 7 bases, with 10 bases of the junction left unmatched.

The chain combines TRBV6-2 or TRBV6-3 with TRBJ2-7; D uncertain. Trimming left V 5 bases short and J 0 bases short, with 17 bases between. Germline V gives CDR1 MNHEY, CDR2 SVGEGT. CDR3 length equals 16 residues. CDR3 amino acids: CASSTLKSKSSYEQYF. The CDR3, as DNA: TGTGCCAGCAGTACCCTAAAAAGCAAGAGCTCCTACGAGCAGTACTTC.

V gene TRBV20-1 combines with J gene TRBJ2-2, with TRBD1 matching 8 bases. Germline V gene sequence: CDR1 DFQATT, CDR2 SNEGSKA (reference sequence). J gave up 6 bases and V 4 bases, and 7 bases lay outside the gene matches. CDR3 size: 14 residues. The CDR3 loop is CSATDRVFPGELFF. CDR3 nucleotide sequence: TGCAGTGCTACGGACAGGGTTTTCCCCGGGGAGCTGTTTTTT.

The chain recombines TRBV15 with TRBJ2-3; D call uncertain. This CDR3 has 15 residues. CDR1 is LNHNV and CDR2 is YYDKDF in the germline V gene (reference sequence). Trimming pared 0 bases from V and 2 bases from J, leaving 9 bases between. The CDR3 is CATSRDGQVTDTQYF. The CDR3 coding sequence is TGTGCCACCAGCAGAGACGGCCAGGTCACAGATACGCAGTATTTT.

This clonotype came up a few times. CDR3 residues: CATSDETGPVYNEQFF. The CDR3 nucleotides are TGTGCCACCAGTGATGAGACGGGACCTGTCTACAATGAGCAGTTCTTC. The rearrangement joins TRBV24-1 to TRBJ2-1, with D tentatively TRBD1 or TRBD2 (5 bases each). The CDR3 extends over 16 amino acids. The germline V gene encodes CDR1 KGHDR and CDR2 SFDVKD. V dropped 3 bases and J dropped 3 bases, with 14 bases sitting between them.

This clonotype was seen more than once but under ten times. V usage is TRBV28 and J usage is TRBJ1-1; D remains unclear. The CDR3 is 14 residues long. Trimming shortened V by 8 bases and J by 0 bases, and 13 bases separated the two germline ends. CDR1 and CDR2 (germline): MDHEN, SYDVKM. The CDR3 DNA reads TGTGCCAGCCGCGGAGTCCTGGTGAACACTGAAGCTTTCTTT. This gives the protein CASRGVLVNTEAFF.